A single sample is the source of the 20 T cell receptor beta chains below, sequenced in a study of cytomegalovirus exposure and HLA in healthy donors. It was with 60 Vbeta and 13 Jbeta primers that the PCR ran. The protocol was immunoSEQ multiplex PCR, while the TCRdb copy is restricted to in-frame clones and leaves out a portion. Counted here are 90,000 to 150,000 clones, less than 20% occurring once; the ten biggest clones make up 1.9%. What was sequenced was PBMCs. The receptors were gathered from a woman between 18 and 30 years old in good health and CMV-seronegative.

The sample holds a few counts of this clone. One junction end does not reproduce the germline sequence, and a read error may be involved. The CDR3 protein is CAWSVQWSGRCNYGYPF. Written as DNA, the CDR3 is TGTGCCTGGAGTGTTCAGTGGTCAGGGCGGTGTAACTATGGCTACCCCTTC. This chain connects TRBV30 to TRBJ1-2; weak D call: TRBD1 (5 bases). CDR1 is GTSNPN and CDR2 is SVGIG in the germline V gene (reference sequence). The CDR3 covers 17 residues. Filled out from reference TRBV30 and TRBJ1-2, the complete variable domain reads SQTIHQWPATLVQPVGSPLSLECTVEGTSNPNLYWYRQAAGRGLQLLFYSVGIGQISSEVPQNLSASRPQDRQFILSSKKLLLSDSGFYLCAWSVQWSGRCNYGYPFGSGTRLTVV.

The chain couples TRBV5-6 to TRBJ1-1; TRBD1 is a possible D gene (6 bases). Germline V gene lookup returns CDR1 SGHDT and CDR2 YYEEEE. The CDR3 has 16 amino acids. Deletions cut 5 bases from V and 1 base from J, with 18 bases between. The CDR3 coding sequence is TGTGCCAGCAGTGCGGGCCCAAGCAGGGGGAACACTGAAGCTTTCTTT. Translated: CASSAGPSRGNTEAFF.

In this sample, this clone turned up a few times. The chain joins TRBV5-1 to TRBJ2-1; TRBD2 aligns across 15 bases. This CDR3 is built from 17 residues. Germline-derived CDR1 and CDR2 are SGHRS and YFSETQ. V lost 3 bases, J lost 4 bases, and 5 bases stayed unmatched. The CDR3 region has the DNA TGCGCCAGCAGCTCGGGACTAGCGGGGGGCTCTTACAATGAGCAGTTCTTC. It yields the protein CASSSGLAGGSYNEQFF.

This clone was observed a handful of times. This chain uses TRBV7-9 with TRBJ2-5, with D uncertain. This CDR3 is 14 amino acids long. In germline, CDR1 is SEHNR, CDR2 FQNEAQ (reference sequence). V lost 2 bases to trimming and J lost 1 base, with 8 bases between them. CDR3 DNA sequence: TGTGCCAGCAGCTTATGGCAGGTCCAAGAGACCCAGTACTTC. Protein product: CASSLWQVQETQYF. The variable domain in full, completed from reference TRBV7-9 and TRBJ2-5, reads DTGVSQNPRHKITKRGQNVTFRCDPISEHNRLYWYRQTLGQGPEFLTYFQNEAQLEKSRLLSDRFSAERPKGSFSTLEIQRTEQGDSAMYLCASSLWQVQETQYFGPGTRLLVL.

The chain employs TRBV4-1 and TRBJ1-5; 8 nucleotides align to TRBD1. Trimming removed 5 bases from V and 1 base from J; junction bases left unmatched: 7. Germline loops: CDR1 MGHRA, CDR2 YSYEKL. The CDR3 length is 16 residues. CDR3 amino acids: CASSSRTGLSNQPQHF. The CDR3 DNA reads TGCGCCAGCAGCTCGCGGACAGGGTTGAGCAATCAGCCCCAGCATTTT.

This clone was seen a few times. This chain uses TRBV5-4 with TRBJ2-7, with 8 bases fitting TRBD2. Germline V lookup: CDR1 SGHNT, CDR2 YYREEE (reference sequence). The V segment lost 7 bases and the J segment 2 bases; nucleotides outside the gene matches: 8. This CDR3 has 14 residues. CDR3 region: CASHLAGHTYEQYF. The CDR3 bases are TGTGCCAGCCACCTAGCGGGCCACACCTACGAGCAGTACTTC.

This rearrangement joins TRBV28 to TRBJ2-4; 7 positions agree with TRBD1. V shed 3 bases, J shed 9 bases, and the junction held 5 bases outside the gene matches. From germline, CDR1 is MDHEN and CDR2 SYDVKM. The CDR3 runs 13 residues. CDR3 region: CASSFRQGGIQYF. In DNA, the CDR3 is TGTGCCAGCAGTTTTAGACAGGGTGGCATTCAGTACTTC.

The table lists this clone with a few counts. The chain recombines TRBV6-1 with TRBJ2-2; 7 bases map to TRBD2. Trimming removed 7 bases from V and 6 bases from J; junction bases left unmatched: 8. This CDR3 has 14 residues. The V gene's germline CDR1 is MNHNS and CDR2 SASEGT. The CDR3 loop reads CASTMGGAAGELFF. The CDR3 region has the DNA TGTGCCAGCACCATGGGAGGGGCTGCCGGGGAGCTGTTTTTT.

The chain has TRBV19 and TRBJ1-1, with TRBD1 as a possible D gene (5 bases). The CDR3 extends over 14 amino acids. Germline CDR1 and CDR2: LNHDA and SQIVND (reference sequence). V dropped 6 bases and J dropped 1 base, with 12 bases sitting between them. The CDR3 here is CASRNQGGNTEAFF. The CDR3 nucleotides read TGTGCCAGTAGGAACCAGGGAGGGAACACTGAAGCTTTCTTT. The entire variable domain, with the rest obtained from reference TRBV19 and TRBJ1-1, is as follows: DGGITQSPKYLFRKEGQNVTLSCEQNLNHDAMYWYRQDPGQGLRLIYYSQIVNDFQKGDIAEGYSVSREKKESFPLTVTSAQKNPTAFYLCASRNQGGNTEAFFGQGTRLTVV.

A remark on this clone: Its ends do not fully match the called genes, so a read error is possible. V is TRBV7-8 and J is TRBJ2-7, with 7 positions matching TRBD2. The germline V gene encodes CDR1 SGHVS and CDR2 FQNEAQ. The CDR3 contains 15 residues. As DNA, the CDR3 is TGTGCCAGCAGGTCCCAGGGACTACCCGCTTCCCAGCAGCACTTC. Amino acid sequence: CASRSQGLPASQQHF.

V gene TRBV4-1 combines with J gene TRBJ2-1, with D possibly TRBD2 on 6 matching bases. CDR3 length: 18 residues. The germline V and J ends were trimmed by 3 bases and 0 bases, with 18 bases remaining between them. From germline, CDR1 is MGHRA and CDR2 YSYEKL. This CDR3 is CASSHKRSGTLSYNEQFF. CDR3 nucleotide sequence: TGCGCCAGCAGCCATAAGAGGTCCGGGACTCTCTCCTACAATGAGCAGTTCTTC.

This clone was recorded a few times. The chain joins TRBV9 to TRBJ2-2; maybe TRBD2 (5 bases). With 1 base removed from V and 0 bases from J, the gap between germline ends came to 13 bases. CDR3 length equals 17 residues. Germline V CDR1 and CDR2: SGDLS, YYNGEE. This chain's CDR3 is CASSVRGRGPNTGELFF. The CDR3 DNA sequence: TGTGCCAGCAGCGTAAGAGGGAGAGGGCCGAACACCGGGGAGCTGTTTTTT. Filled out from reference TRBV9 and TRBJ2-2, the complete variable domain reads DSGVTQTPKHLITATGQRVTLRCSPRSGDLSVYWYQQSLDQGLQFLIQYYNGEERAKGNILERFSAQQFPDLHSELNLSSLELGDSALYFCASSVRGRGPNTGELFFGEGSRLTVL.

This clone has more than one count but fewer than ten. The J gene is TRBJ1-1, the V gene TRBV10-1; weak D call: TRBD1 (5 bases). Germline loops: CDR1 WNHNN, CDR2 SYGVQD (reference sequence). V lost 4 bases to trimming and J lost 2 bases, with 8 bases between them. This CDR3 has 13 amino acids. The chain's CDR3 is CASSVDSNTEAFF. In nucleotides, the CDR3 is TGCGCCAGCAGTGTTGACAGTAACACTGAAGCTTTCTTT.

This clone was counted only a few times. Different DNA sequences within this sample yield the same CDR3. This rearrangement joins TRBV6-1 to TRBJ1-5; 9 bases are a match to TRBD1. Germline V lookup: CDR1 MNHNS, CDR2 SASEGT. The CDR3 is 15 residues long. J lost 7 bases, V lost 6 bases, and 10 bases had no gene match. The CDR3 DNA follows: TGTGCCAGCAGGGGAAAACAGGGGGCGGGACAGCCCCAGCATTTT. It translates to CASRGKQGAGQPQHF.

The chain combines TRBV7-6 with TRBJ2-7; 12 bases align to TRBD2. CDR3 size: 16 residues. The ends lost 0 bases at V and 7 bases at J; junction bases unmatched: 7. The germline gives CDR1 SGHVS, CDR2 FNYEAQ. CDR3 sequence: CASSLALAGGPGEQYF. The CDR3 DNA follows: TGTGCCAGCAGCTTAGCTCTAGCGGGAGGGCCGGGGGAGCAGTACTTC.

The V call is TRBV6-1, the J call TRBJ2-3, with D possibly TRBD1 on 6 matching bases. The CDR3 spans 14 residues. Per the germline V gene, CDR1 is MNHNS and CDR2 is SASEGT. Trimming took 6 bases from V and 5 from J, leaving 15 bases between them. The CDR3 region is CASSHSVGGDTQYF. The DNA for the CDR3 is TGTGCCAGCAGCCATTCGGTAGGGGGAGATACGCAGTATTTT.

The chain combines TRBV7-9 with TRBJ2-1, with a possible D match to TRBD2 (6 bases). Trimming took off 5 bases at V and 0 bases at J, with 14 bases between the two ends. This CDR3 region has 16 residues. CDR1 is SEHNR, CDR2 FQNEAQ, per germline (reference sequence). The CDR3 DNA reads as TGTGCCAGCAGCGCCTCTGGCGGGATCTCCTACAATGAGCAGTTCTTC. Translation gives CASSASGGISYNEQFF.

The V and J genes are TRBV27 and TRBJ2-7; 8 bases fit TRBD2. The junction had 9 bases not matched to a gene; V was cut back by 6 bases and J by 2 bases. This CDR3 has 15 residues. Germline V CDR1 and CDR2: MNHEY, SMNVEV (reference sequence). Here the CDR3 reads CASRPGGGLPYEQYF. In nucleotides, the CDR3 is TGTGCCAGCAGGCCCGGGGGGGGGCTCCCCTACGAGCAGTACTTC.

The sample holds a few counts of this clone. The chain joins TRBV5-4 to TRBJ1-2, with a possible D match to TRBD1 (5 bases). Trimming shortened V by 0 bases and J by 2 bases, and 11 bases separated the two germline ends. The CDR3 contains 15 residues. In germline, CDR1 is SGHNT, CDR2 YYREEE (reference sequence). The CDR3 coding sequence is TGTGCCAGCAGCTTGGTAAGGGGCGCGAACTATGGCTACACCTTC. Its translation is CASSLVRGANYGYTF. The variable domain in full, completed from reference TRBV5-4 and TRBJ1-2, reads ETGVTQSPTHLIKTRGQQVTLRCSSQSGHNTVSWYQQALGQGPQFIFQYYREEENGRGNFPPRFSGLQFPNYSSELNVNALELDDSALYLCASSLVRGANYGYTFGSGTRLTVV.

This chain links TRBV27 with TRBJ1-1, with D tentatively TRBD1 (5 bases). CDR1 is MNHEY, CDR2 SMNVEV, per germline (reference sequence). Trimming took 1 base from V and 6 from J, leaving 9 bases between them. The CDR3 is 13 amino acids. CDR3 protein: CASSLFRAAEAFF. The CDR3 DNA reads as TGTGCCAGCAGTTTATTCAGGGCGGCTGAAGCTTTCTTT.